This T cell receptor (beta chain) originates from a study of blood T cell repertoires in COVID-19. As for the study in general: Spain, Italy and the United States supplied samples that represented acute and convalescent COVID-19. From T cells, B-cell-depleted T cells, or PBMCs came the material, which was cDNA or gDNA.

Authors' processing steps: The authors estimated nucleated cell counts from reference gene primer amplification. TCRdb keeps only in-frame clones here, not all; method: immunoSEQ multiplex PCR. From that table come the V and J calls and clone size; the DNA was used to work out D and trimming. The sample has about 170,000 clones; around 90% are singletons. The receptor comes from a man in his 60s with acute or convalescent COVID-19. The sequenced material came from peripheral blood.

DNA for the CDR3: TGCGCCAGCAGTGAGTCTCCCATTGGGGAGCTGTTTTTT. It is translated as CASSESPIGELFF. V is TRBV10-2 and J is TRBJ2-2; no definite D call. From germline, CDR1 is WSHSY and CDR2 SAAADI. With 0 bases removed from V and 8 bases from J, the gap between germline ends came to 7 bases. The CDR3 is 13 amino acids.